The present entry profiles one T cell receptor (beta chain) with its context. What it recognizes is unknown. V shed 3 bases and J 11 bases; nucleotides not matched to a gene: 4. The CDR3 spans 13 residues. The germline gives CDR1 SGHTA, CDR2 FQGTGA. The data stem from a study of T cell responses to AZD1222 COVID-19 vaccine. Some clones are missing from TCRdb's copy, which holds only in-frame ones; the method was immunoSEQ multiplex PCR. The sample records some 150,000 clones, roughly 90% being singletons. General observations from the study: With dominance at 160-218 and 743-854, vaccine-associated CD4 TCRs spanned spike. There were mostly white British donors and more females than males, and clonal diversity was possibly underestimated. Elevations in Spike-specific TCR breadth and depth followed administration of two AZD1222 doses.

The clonotype was recovered from an adult who received the AZD1222 COVID-19 vaccine. This chain joins TRBV7-3 and TRBJ2-1, with 10 bases that match TRBD2. The starting material was peripheral blood, obtained 28 days after the second AZD1222 dose. CDR3 in DNA: TGTGCCAGCAGCTTCCTAGCGGGGGAAAAGCAGTTCTTC. Translating gives CASSFLAGEKQFF.